Shown below are 15 T cell receptor beta chains from a single sample sequenced in a study of OX40 agonist ivuxolimab in advanced cancers. The data were produced by immunoSEQ multiplex PCR, yet TCRdb's version contains in-frame clones alone and is incomplete. The sample records 20,000 to 30,000 clones, approximately 85% being singletons. Sequenced here: CD4+ or CD8+ T cells sorted from blood, sampled in a trial of the OX40 agonist ivuxolimab. Every receptor here comes from an adult with an advanced solid tumor such as melanoma, head and neck, liver or kidney cancer.

The chain has TRBV19 and TRBJ1-3; D might be TRBD1 (6 bases). Germline assignment: CDR1 LNHDA and CDR2 SQIVND (reference sequence). V lost 5 bases and J lost 1, with 9 bases in between. The CDR3 consists of 14 residues. The chain's CDR3 is CASSSQGSGNTIYF. CDR3 DNA: TGTGCCAGTAGTTCACAGGGATCTGGAAACACCATATATTTT.

The V call is TRBV7-9, the J call TRBJ2-3; 9 bases agree with TRBD2. The length of the CDR3 is 15 residues. Germline values: CDR1 SEHNR, CDR2 FQNEAQ (reference sequence). V shed 5 bases, J shed 5 bases, and the junction held 8 bases outside the gene matches. The CDR3 bases are TGTGCCAGCAGCCCAGCAGCGGGAGGCAAAGATACGCAGTATTTT. Its protein product is CASSPAAGGKDTQYF.

The chain combines TRBV7-3 with TRBJ2-1; 8 bases agree with TRBD2. CDR3 length: 17 residues. Trimming took 5 bases from V and 7 from J; bases not matched to a gene: 16. In germline, CDR1 is SGHTA, CDR2 FQGTGA. CDR3 in amino acids: CASSAPSVAGGMNEQFF. The CDR3 nucleotides read TGTGCCAGCAGCGCCCCGTCGGTTGCGGGGGGCATGAATGAGCAGTTCTTC.

The rearrangement links TRBV13 to TRBJ1-4, with a tentative D call TRBD1 (5 bases). The CDR3 is 17 residues long. V dropped 0 bases and J dropped 0 bases, with 11 bases sitting between them. CDR1 is PRHDT, CDR2 FYEKMQ, per germline (reference sequence). CDR3 sequence reads: CASSLGLTGATNEKLFF. The CDR3 nucleotides read TGTGCCAGCAGCTTAGGTTTAACAGGTGCAACTAATGAAAAACTGTTTTTT.

The rearrangement joins TRBV11-2 to TRBJ2-1; TRBD2 matches 12 bases. The CDR3 runs 14 residues. J lost 7 bases, V lost 4 bases, and 2 bases had no gene match. The germline V gene has CDR1 SGHAT and CDR2 FQNNGV. In DNA form, the CDR3 reads TGTGCCAGCAGCTCGACTAGCGGGGGAAATGAGCAGTTCTTC. This translates into CASSSTSGGNEQFF.

This clone was counted once. The chain is built from TRBV18 and TRBJ2-5; possibly TRBD1 or TRBD2 for D (5 bases each). Germline lookup yields CDR1 KGHSH and CDR2 LQKENI. There are 14 residues in the CDR3. V lost 3 bases and J 5 bases, leaving 13 bases between the germline ends. CDR3 loop: CASSPLRGEETQYF. The CDR3 DNA reads TGTGCCAGCTCACCTCTCCGGGGCGAGGAGACCCAGTACTTC.

This clone was observed a single time. The gene calls are TRBV27 and TRBJ2-2; 9 bases are shared with TRBD2. CDR1 MNHEY and CDR2 SMNVEV come from the germline V gene (reference sequence). CDR3 length: 17 residues. The ends lost 6 bases at V and 4 bases at J; junction bases unmatched: 12. This CDR3 reads CASSFFGVAGVTGELFF. In DNA form, the CDR3 reads TGTGCCAGCAGCTTTTTTGGGGTAGCGGGAGTCACCGGGGAGCTGTTTTTT.

The chain recombines TRBV7-3 with TRBJ1-6; D gene ambiguous. The CDR3 has 13 residues. V shed 3 bases and J shed 10 bases, with 10 bases lying between them. CDR1 is SGHTA, CDR2 FQGTGA, per germline. The CDR3 is CASSFEGSSPLHF. The CDR3 DNA sequence: TGTGCCAGCAGCTTTGAAGGGTCCTCACCCCTCCACTTT.

This rearrangement joins TRBV6-1 to TRBJ2-7; 12 bases fit TRBD1. V lost 4 bases to trimming and J lost 7 bases; unmatched junction nucleotides: 11. Germline-derived CDR1 and CDR2 are MNHNS and SASEGT. The CDR3 loop spans 16 amino acids. The CDR3 reads CASSGDRGREVREQYF. The CDR3 DNA sequence: TGTGCCAGCAGTGGGGACAGGGGGCGCGAAGTGCGAGAGCAGTACTTC.

The chain links TRBV18 to TRBJ2-5; a weak D match, TRBD2 (6 bases). V was pared by 2 bases and J by 2 bases, with 12 bases between. CDR3 length: 15 residues. Germline CDR1 KGHSH, CDR2 LQKENI. The chain's CDR3 is CASSPSFSGQETQYF. The CDR3, as DNA: TGTGCCAGCTCACCATCGTTTAGCGGTCAAGAGACCCAGTACTTC.

This chain links TRBV10-3 with TRBJ2-5; 9 bases agree with TRBD1. This CDR3 has 13 amino acids. After removal of 6 bases from V and 4 bases from J, the junction contained 3 bases not matched to a gene. Germline-derived CDR1 and CDR2 are ENHRY and SYGVKD. CDR3 in amino acids: CAISPGQGETQYF. As DNA, the CDR3 is TGTGCCATCAGCCCGGGACAGGGAGAGACCCAGTACTTC.

This chain connects TRBV9 to TRBJ1-2; D remains ambiguous. Germline V gives CDR1 SGDLS, CDR2 YYNGEE. Deletions cut 6 bases from V and 8 bases from J, with 20 bases between. The CDR3 contains 14 residues. CDR3 coding DNA: TGTGCCAGCACCGGGCCGGAGGGAGGTAGGGGCTACACCTTC. Translating it yields CASTGPEGGRGYTF.

The chain uses TRBV27 and TRBJ2-1, with D maybe TRBD2 (6 bases). V gave up 1 base and J gave up 9 bases, with 13 bases separating them. Per germline, CDR1 MNHEY and CDR2 SMNVEV (reference sequence). This CDR3 has 14 residues. The chain's CDR3 is CASSLWAGRTEQFF. CDR3 DNA sequence: TGTGCCAGCAGTTTATGGGCGGGACGGACTGAGCAGTTCTTC.

This sequence joins TRBV7-8 and TRBJ2-7; D unclear. Trimming removed 0 bases from V and 2 bases from J, with 17 bases in between. Per germline, CDR1 SGHVS and CDR2 FQNEAQ. The CDR3 is made up of 17 amino acids. Here the CDR3 reads CASSLASVVLRTYEQYF. CDR3 nucleotides: TGTGCCAGCAGCTTAGCATCCGTAGTCTTGCGTACCTACGAGCAGTACTTC.

The genes are TRBV6-6 and TRBJ2-2; 12 positions match TRBD2. Looked up from germline, CDR1 is MNHNY and CDR2 is SVGAGI (reference sequence). With V trimmed by 6 bases and J by 7 bases, 3 bases remained unmatched. CDR3 length: 14 residues. The CDR3 region has the DNA TGTGCCAGCAGGCTAGCGGGGGGGAACGGGGAGCTGTTTTTT. Translated, it gives CASRLAGGNGELFF.